This T cell receptor beta chain is drawn from a study of CD8+ T cells in alopecia areata. Study-wide results and caveats: In patients, TCRs were shared less clearly than in mice, and HLA may possibly be involved. Scalp sequencing captures resident alphabeta T cells of normal skin too.

Details on this clone: The antigen remains undetermined.

It was cDNA, reverse transcribed from extracted RNA, that served as the sequencing template. Clones were sequenced by immunoSEQ multiplex PCR, and TCRdb holds only the in-frame ones, with some missing. Of more than 100,000 clones listed, 50% to 60% are singletons. CDR3 length equals 15 residues. The ends were cut back, 3 bases at V and 6 bases at J, with 14 bases in the middle. CDR1 and CDR2 (germline): SEHNR, FQNEAQ (reference sequence). The V gene is TRBV7-9, the J gene TRBJ1-4; a weak D match, TRBD1 (6 bases). Sample: CD4+ T cells sorted from blood, taken at week 0. This receptor was obtained from a human donor with alopecia areata. CDR3 in amino acids: CASSFTPGQDEKLFF. CDR3 sequence (DNA): TGTGCCAGCAGCTTCACACCGGGACAAGATGAAAAACTGTTTTTT.